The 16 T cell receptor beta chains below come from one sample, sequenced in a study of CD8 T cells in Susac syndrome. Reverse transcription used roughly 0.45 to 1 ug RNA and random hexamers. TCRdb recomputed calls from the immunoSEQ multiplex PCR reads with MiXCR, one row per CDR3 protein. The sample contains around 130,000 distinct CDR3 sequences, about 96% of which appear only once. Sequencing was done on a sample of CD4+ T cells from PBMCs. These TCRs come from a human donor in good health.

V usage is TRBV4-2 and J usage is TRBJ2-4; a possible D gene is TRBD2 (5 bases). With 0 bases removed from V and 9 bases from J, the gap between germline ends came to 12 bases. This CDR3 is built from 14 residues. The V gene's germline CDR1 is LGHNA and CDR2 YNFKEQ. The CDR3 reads CASSQDRSGSIQYF. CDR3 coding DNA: TGTGCCAGCAGCCAAGATCGGAGCGGTAGCATTCAGTACTTC.

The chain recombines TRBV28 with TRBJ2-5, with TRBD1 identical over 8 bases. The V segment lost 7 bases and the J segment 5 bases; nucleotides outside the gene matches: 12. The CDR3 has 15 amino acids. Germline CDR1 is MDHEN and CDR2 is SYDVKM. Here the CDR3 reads CASNSIGTGRETQYF. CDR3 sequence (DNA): TGTGCCAGCAACTCTATAGGGACAGGCCGGGAGACCCAGTACTTC.

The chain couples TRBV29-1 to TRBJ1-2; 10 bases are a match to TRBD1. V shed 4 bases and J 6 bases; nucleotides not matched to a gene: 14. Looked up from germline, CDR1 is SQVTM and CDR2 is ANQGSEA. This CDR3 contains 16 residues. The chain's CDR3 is CSVGFYSDRGADGYTF. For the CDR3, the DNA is TGCAGCGTTGGATTCTATTCGGACAGGGGGGCGGATGGCTACACCTTC.

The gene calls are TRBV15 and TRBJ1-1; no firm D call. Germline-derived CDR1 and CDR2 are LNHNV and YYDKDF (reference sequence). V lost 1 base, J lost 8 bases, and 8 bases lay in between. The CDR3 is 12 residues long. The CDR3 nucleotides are TGTGCCACCAGCAGAGCAAGAGAGGAAGCTTTCTTT. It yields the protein CATSRAREEAFF. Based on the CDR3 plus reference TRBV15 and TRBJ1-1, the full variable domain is DAMVIQNPRYQVTQFGKPVTLSCSQTLNHNVMYWYQQKSSQAPKLLFHYYDKDFNNEADTPDNFQSRRPNTSFCFLDIRSPGLGDTAMYLCATSRAREEAFFGQGTRLTVV.

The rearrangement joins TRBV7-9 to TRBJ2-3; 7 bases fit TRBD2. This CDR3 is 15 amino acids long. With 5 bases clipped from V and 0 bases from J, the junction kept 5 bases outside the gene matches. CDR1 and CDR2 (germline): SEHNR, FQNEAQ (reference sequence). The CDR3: CASSISSGSTDTQYF. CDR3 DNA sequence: TGTGCCAGCAGCATCTCTAGCGGAAGCACAGATACGCAGTATTTT.

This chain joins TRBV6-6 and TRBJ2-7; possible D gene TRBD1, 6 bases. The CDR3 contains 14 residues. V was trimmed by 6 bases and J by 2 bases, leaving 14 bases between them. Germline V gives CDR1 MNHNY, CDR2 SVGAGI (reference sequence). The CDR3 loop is CASRPPGTTYEQYF. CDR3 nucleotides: TGTGCCAGCAGACCCCCCGGGACAACCTACGAGCAGTACTTC.

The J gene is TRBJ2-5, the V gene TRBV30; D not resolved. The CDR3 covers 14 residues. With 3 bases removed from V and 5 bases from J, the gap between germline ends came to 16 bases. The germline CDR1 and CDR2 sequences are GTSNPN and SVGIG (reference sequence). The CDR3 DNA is TGTGCCTGGAGCTTTGGACGAATATCGGAGACCCAGTACTTC. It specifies CAWSFGRISETQYF.

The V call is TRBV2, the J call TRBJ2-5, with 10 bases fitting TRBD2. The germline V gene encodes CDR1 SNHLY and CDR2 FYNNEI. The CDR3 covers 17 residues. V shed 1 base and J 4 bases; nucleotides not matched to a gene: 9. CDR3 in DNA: TGTGCCAGCAGTGAAGGTCGAGCGGGAGGGTTCCGAGAGACCCAGTACTTC. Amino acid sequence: CASSEGRAGGFRETQYF. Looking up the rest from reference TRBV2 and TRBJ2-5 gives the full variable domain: EPEVTQTPSHQVTQMGQEVILRCVPISNHLYFYWYRQILGQKVEFLVSFYNNEISEKSEIFDDQFSVERPDGSNFTLKIRSTKLEDSAMYFCASSEGRAGGFRETQYFGPGTRLLVL.

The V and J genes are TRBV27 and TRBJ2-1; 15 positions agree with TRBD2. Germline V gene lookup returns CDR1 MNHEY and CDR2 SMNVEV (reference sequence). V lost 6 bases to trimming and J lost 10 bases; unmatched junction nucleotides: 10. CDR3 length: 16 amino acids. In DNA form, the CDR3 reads TGTGCCAGCAGCCACTGGACTAGCGGGAGGGCCGTGGAGCAGTTCTTC. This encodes CASSHWTSGRAVEQFF.

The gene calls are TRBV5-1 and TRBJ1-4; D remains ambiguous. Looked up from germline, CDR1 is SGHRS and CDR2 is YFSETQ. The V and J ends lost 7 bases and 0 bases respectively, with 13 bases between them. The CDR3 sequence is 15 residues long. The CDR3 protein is CASRETVATNEKLFF. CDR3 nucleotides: TGCGCCAGCCGGGAGACGGTTGCAACTAATGAAAAACTGTTTTTT.

CDR3 amino acids: CASSYDGRSYEQYF. The CDR3 region has the DNA TGCGCCAGCAGCTATGACGGCCGTTCCTACGAGCAGTACTTC. This chain joins TRBV5-1 and TRBJ2-7; no reliable D call. The V and J ends lost 3 bases and 1 base respectively, with 11 bases between them. The CDR3 spans 14 residues. Germline V gene sequence: CDR1 SGHRS, CDR2 YFSETQ.

CDR3 in DNA: TGCGCCAGCAGCTTCCGCACAGGGGGCTCTTACGAGCAGTACTTC. This translates into CASSFRTGGSYEQYF. The chain has TRBV5-1 and TRBJ2-7; 9 positions match TRBD1. Germline values: CDR1 SGHRS, CDR2 YFSETQ. The CDR3 consists of 15 residues. V dropped 2 bases and J dropped 4; count of bases not matched to a gene: 7.

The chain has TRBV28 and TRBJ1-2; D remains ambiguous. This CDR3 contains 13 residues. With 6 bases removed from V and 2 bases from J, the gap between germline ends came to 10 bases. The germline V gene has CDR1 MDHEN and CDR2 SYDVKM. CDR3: CASRDGFNYGYTF. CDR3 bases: TGTGCCAGCAGGGACGGGTTCAACTATGGCTACACCTTC.

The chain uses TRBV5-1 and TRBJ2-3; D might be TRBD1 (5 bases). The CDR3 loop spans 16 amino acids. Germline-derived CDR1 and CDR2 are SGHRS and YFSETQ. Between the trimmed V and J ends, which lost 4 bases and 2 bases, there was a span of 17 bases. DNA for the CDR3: TGCGCCAGCAGCCAAGGACACGGGCGGCCCACAGATACGCAGTATTTT. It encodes CASSQGHGRPTDTQYF.

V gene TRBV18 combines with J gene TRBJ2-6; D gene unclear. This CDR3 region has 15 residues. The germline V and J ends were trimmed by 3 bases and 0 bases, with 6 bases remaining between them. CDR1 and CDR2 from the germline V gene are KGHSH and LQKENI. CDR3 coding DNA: TGTGCCAGCTCACCGTGGAGCTCTGGGGCCAACGTCCTGACTTTC. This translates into CASSPWSSGANVLTF.

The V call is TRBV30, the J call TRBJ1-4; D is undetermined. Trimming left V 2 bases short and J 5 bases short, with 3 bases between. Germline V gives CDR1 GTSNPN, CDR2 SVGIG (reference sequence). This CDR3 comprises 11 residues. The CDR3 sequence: CAWSRNEKLFF. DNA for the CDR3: TGTGCCTGGAGTCGGAATGAAAAACTGTTTTTT.